What follows describes a single T cell receptor beta chain. This clonotype has ten or more counts. The target of this receptor is not known. The input lacks base qualities; no much larger clone sits a single base away. Unmatched junction bases come to 3, with V trimmed by 5 bases and J by 0 bases. In the germline V gene, CDR1 corresponds to SGHTA and CDR2 to FQGNSA. The CDR3 starts with the cysteine, ends with the phenylalanine, and has 15 residues. CDR3 DNA is the only sequence kept; it has 45 bases, read in frame from the first base. Ficoll-Paque density gradient centrifugation was used to isolate PBMCs. Sequencer: Illumina NovaSeq 6000. cDNA libraries for TCRalpha and TCRbeta were prepared by 5'RACE using constant-segment primers, with sample barcodes and unique molecular identifiers added. RNA was extracted from every sample with Trizol reagent. Libraries were amplified in two PCR steps, with a second sample barcode and Illumina TruSeq adapters added in the second step. Sequencing of libraries was performed on an Illumina NovaSeq with 2 x 150 bp paired-end reads. On the authors' methods: With migec v1.2.7, reads were demultiplexed and then collapsed into UMI-guided consensus sequences. With mixcr v2.1.11, UMI consensuses were aligned to TRA and TRB V and J templates and assembled into clonotypes. Expanded or contracted clonotypes were those called significant by both edgeR and NoisET, with noise models trained on biological replicates. For edgeR calls, the cutoffs were a false discovery rate-adjusted p below 0.01 and a log2 fold-change threshold of 1. As an exploratory analysis of dynamics, max-normalized trajectories of the 1000 most abundant clonotypes were examined by PCA with hierarchical clustering. Separately sequenced CD4+ and CD8+ repertoires were used to assign the CD4 or CD8 phenotype of responding clones. TCRdb trimmed the raw reads at Q25, called clones with MiXCR and kept productive beta chains. Every entry covers one CDR3 protein and lists the most common genes and DNA from its rows. TCRdb's processing, not the authors' own work, is the source of the V and J calls. The table for this sample lists hundreds of thousands of distinct CDR3 sequences; 17% of them were counted only once. The biggest ten clones account for about 8.1% of the sample.

These data originate in a study of T-cell memory formation after mild COVID-19 (dated by TCRdb to about 2021). In the study overall: TCR sequence clusters from the two donors were found to be largely donor specific. In a couple of donors, T-cell clones that expanded and contracted after mild COVID-19 were followed by sequencing TCRalpha and TCRbeta repertoires longitudinally. The cohort comprised two young, previously healthy adult volunteers, one female and one male. Results and caveats for the whole study, not just this receptor: SARS-CoV-2 specificity of the second-wave clones peaking on day 37 was not confirmed. Some responding clones were detected in pre-infection memory, which suggested that pre-existing cross-reactive memory T cells had joined the SARS-CoV-2 response. Clones contracting from day 15 to 85 had balanced CD4/CD8 phenotypes, while a second wave expanding from day 15 to 37 was biased towards CD4+. The study included only a couple of mild cases, and larger cohorts that include severe cases with pre-infection samples were judged to be necessary. Contracting CD4+ clones were found mainly in CM and EM memory subsets, while CD8+ clones were enriched in EMRA.

The sequence was collected from an adult woman who had mild COVID-19 (a few samples of this study predate the infection). The sample titles of this study are shuffled in the database, so cell type and time point are left out; the donor was told from shared clones. Sequencing was carried out using PBMCs or a T cell subset sorted from them (not recorded which). In this chain, TRBV7-2 is recombined with TRBJ2-3, and 9 bases in between align with TRBD2. In nucleotide form, the sequence is TGTGCCAGCAGCCGACTAGCGGTCAGCACAGATACGCAGTATTTT. It translates to CASSRLAVSTDTQYF.